This passage covers 2 T cell receptor beta chains from one sample sequenced in a study of PD-L1 blockade in urothelial cancer. Time point defined: pretreatment peripheral blood. Measured with immunoSEQ multiplex PCR; TCRdb has only the in-frame clones, and not every one. The sample yields tens of thousands of clones, about 90% seen once. Sequencing was performed on PBMCs, taken around atezolizumab (anti-PD-L1) treatment. The receptor set was obtained from a man in his 60s with urothelial cancer.

The V call is TRBV10-1, the J call TRBJ2-1; maybe TRBD2 (5 bases). V was clipped by 6 bases and J by 2 bases, with 14 bases between them. From germline, CDR1 is WNHNN and CDR2 SYGVQD (reference sequence). The CDR3 contains 15 residues. The chain's CDR3 is CASRETDWTYNEQFF. DNA of the CDR3: TGCGCCAGCAGGGAGACGGACTGGACCTACAATGAGCAGTTCTTC.

This chain links TRBV5-1 with TRBJ2-1; 8 bases are shared with TRBD2. This CDR3 comprises 15 residues. The germline V gene encodes CDR1 SGHRS and CDR2 YFSETQ. The V segment lost 2 bases and the J segment 4 bases; nucleotides outside the gene matches: 5. The CDR3 region is CASSLQGLEYNEQFF. CDR3 DNA: TGCGCCAGCAGCTTACAGGGACTAGAATACAATGAGCAGTTCTTC. The full variable domain, with the rest looked up from reference TRBV5-1 and TRBJ2-1, is KAGVTQTPRYLIKTRGQQVTLSCSPISGHRSVSWYQQTPGQGLQFLFEYFSETQRNKGNFPGRFSGRQFSNSRSEMNVSTLELGDSALYLCASSLQGLEYNEQFFGPGTRLTVL.